The clone carrying this T cell receptor beta chain has more than one count but fewer than ten. Different DNA sequences within this sample yield the same CDR3. The data originate from a study of blood T cell repertoires in COVID-19. As for the study in general: Acute and convalescent COVID-19 samples came from the United States, Italy and Spain. PBMCs, B-cell-depleted T cells, or T cells were the source of the cDNA or gDNA that made up the material.

Measured with immunoSEQ multiplex PCR; TCRdb has only the in-frame clones, and not every one. The sample lists over 85,000 clones, around 90% occurring once. The CDR3 is 14 amino acids. Per the germline V gene, CDR1 is MGHRA and CDR2 is YSYEKL. Trimming removed 1 base at V and 4 bases at J, with 7 bases between. The rearrangement uses TRBV4-1 and TRBJ2-2; the D is unclear. The clonotype was recovered from a man in his fifties with active or convalescent COVID-19. What was sequenced was peripheral blood. The CDR3: CASSQALFTGELFF. In DNA, the CDR3 is TGCGCCAGCAGCCAAGCTTTATTCACCGGGGAGCTGTTTTTT.